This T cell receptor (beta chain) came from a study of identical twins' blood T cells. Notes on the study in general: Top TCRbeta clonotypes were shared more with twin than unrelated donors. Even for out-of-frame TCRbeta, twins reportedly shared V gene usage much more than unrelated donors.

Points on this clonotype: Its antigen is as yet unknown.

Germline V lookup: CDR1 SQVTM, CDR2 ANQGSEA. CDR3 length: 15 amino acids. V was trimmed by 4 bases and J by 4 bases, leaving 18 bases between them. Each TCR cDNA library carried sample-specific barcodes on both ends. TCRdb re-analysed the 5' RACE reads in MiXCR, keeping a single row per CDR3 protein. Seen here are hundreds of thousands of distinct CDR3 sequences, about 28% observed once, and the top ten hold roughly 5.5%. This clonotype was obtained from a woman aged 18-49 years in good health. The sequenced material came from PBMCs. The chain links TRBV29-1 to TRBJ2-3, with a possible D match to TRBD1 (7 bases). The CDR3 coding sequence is TGCAGCGTTGCCCCACCAGGGGGGTTCGCAGATACGCAGTATTTT. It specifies CSVAPPGGFADTQYF.